Sequencing of this TCR beta chain was carried out in a study of blood T cell repertoires in COVID-19. Study-level background: Sample material is recorded as cDNA or gDNA derived from T cells, B-cell-depleted T cells, or PBMCs.

The J segment lost 5 bases and the V segment lost 11 bases, leaving 11 bases of the junction unmatched. The germline V gene encodes CDR1 SEHNR and CDR2 FQNEAQ (reference sequence). CDR3 size: 14 residues. Original analysis: Estimation of nucleated cell counts relied on the amplification of reference gene primers. Method: immunoSEQ multiplex PCR; TCRdb's copy keeps in-frame clones and lacks some. Clone size and V and J calls were adopted from that table, with D and trimming inferred from the DNA. This sample yields 250,000 to 300,000 clones, of which 89% are seen a single time; approximately 5% belongs to the top ten.

The chain recombines TRBV7-9 with TRBJ1-4; 7 nucleotides align to TRBD1. The sequenced material came from peripheral blood. This TCR derives from a middle-aged woman who had recovered from COVID-19. CDR3 DNA sequence: TGTGCCGCAGAAGCCGGGACAGCGAATGAAAAACTGTTTTTT. It yields the protein CAAEAGTANEKLFF.